These 16 T cell receptor beta chains were all obtained from the same sample, sequenced in a study of CD8+ T cells in alopecia areata. Specified treatment: oral pan-JAK inhibitor, 5-10 mg twice daily. As the sequencing template, cDNA was produced by extracting RNA and reverse transcribing it. Data came from immunoSEQ multiplex PCR; TCRdb stores just in-frame clones and leaves some out. Of about 210,000 clones in the sample, approximately 40% were seen once. This sample comprised CD4+ T cells sorted from blood, obtained at approximately week 36, from a patient treated with tofacitinib. Every receptor here comes from a human donor with alopecia areata.

Concerning this clone itself: This likely stems from a read error, as it lies one base from a far larger clone. The chain links TRBV7-2 to TRBJ1-2; 7 bases line up with TRBD1. Germline loops: CDR1 SGHTA, CDR2 FQGNSA. The CDR3 is made up of 13 amino acids. After removal of 5 bases from V and 8 bases from J, the junction contained 8 bases not matched to a gene. CDR3 sequence reads: CASSRDREGGYTF. CDR3 coding DNA: TGTGCCAGCAGCCGAGACAGGGAAGGAGGCTACACCTTC.

V is TRBV6-6 and J is TRBJ2-5; D not certain. Trimming stripped 7 bases from V and 5 bases from J, with 17 bases between. The CDR3 has 14 amino acids. Germline V gene sequence: CDR1 MNHNY, CDR2 SVGAGI (reference sequence). DNA for the CDR3: TGTGCCAGCACTACGATGGGGTGGCGGGAGACCCAGTACTTC. Translating it yields CASTTMGWRETQYF.

The DNA of the CDR3 is TGTGCCTGGACAACCGGGACACCGAACACCGGGGAGCTGTTTTTT. Translated, it gives CAWTTGTPNTGELFF. The chain couples TRBV30 to TRBJ2-2, with TRBD1 as a possible D gene (6 bases). The V gene lost 4 bases and the J gene lost 0 bases, with 12 bases spanning the gap. The germline V gene has CDR1 GTSNPN and CDR2 SVGIG (reference sequence). CDR3 length: 15 residues. Based on the CDR3 plus reference TRBV30 and TRBJ2-2, the full variable domain is SQTIHQWPATLVQPVGSPLSLECTVEGTSNPNLYWYRQAAGRGLQLLFYSVGIGQISSEVPQNLSASRPQDRQFILSSKKLLLSDSGFYLCAWTTGTPNTGELFFGEGSRLTVL.

The rearrangement joins TRBV18 to TRBJ2-7; D is unresolved. V was clipped by 3 bases and J by 5 bases, with 11 bases between them. Germline loops: CDR1 KGHSH, CDR2 LQKENI. The CDR3 loop spans 13 amino acids. The chain's CDR3 is CASSPLTRDEQYF. CDR3 bases: TGTGCCAGCTCACCCCTGACCCGGGACGAGCAGTACTTC.

The chain has TRBV4-3 and TRBJ2-5, with 7 bases lining up with TRBD1. V shed 3 bases, J shed 3 bases, and the junction held 4 bases outside the gene matches. This CDR3 spans 14 amino acids. Germline V gene sequence: CDR1 LGHNA, CDR2 YSLEER. The CDR3 region is CASSHGTAEETQYF. CDR3 coding DNA: TGCGCCAGCAGCCACGGGACAGCCGAAGAGACCCAGTACTTC.

The rearrangement links TRBV4-1 to TRBJ2-1, with 8 nucleotides matching TRBD2. V shed 7 bases, J shed 9 bases, and the junction held 8 bases outside the gene matches. The CDR3 is made up of 13 amino acids. From germline, CDR1 is MGHRA and CDR2 YSYEKL. The CDR3 sequence: CASTRTAGGEQFF. CDR3 sequence (DNA): TGCGCCAGCACGAGAACGGCGGGAGGTGAGCAGTTCTTC.

The CDR3 DNA sequence: TGTGCCAGCAGTCGAAGCGGGAGGGCTGGGGAGCAGTACTTC. Translated, it gives CASSRSGRAGEQYF. The chain combines TRBV7-2 with TRBJ2-7, with 10 bases matching TRBD2. The CDR3 is 14 residues long. V lost 6 bases, J lost 7 bases, and 9 bases stayed unmatched. CDR1 is SGHTA, CDR2 FQGNSA, per germline. The whole variable domain, remainder taken from reference TRBV7-2 and TRBJ2-7, is GAGVSQSPSNKVTEKGKDVELRCDPISGHTALYWYRQSLGQGLEFLIYFQGNSAPDKSGLPSDRFSAERTGGSVSTLTIQRTQQEDSAVYLCASSRSGRAGEQYFGPGTRLTVT.

This rearrangement joins TRBV27 to TRBJ1-2; the D is unclear. This CDR3 has 12 amino acids. CDR1 and CDR2 (germline): MNHEY, SMNVEV (reference sequence). Trimming removed 10 bases at V and 7 bases at J, with 16 bases between. In DNA form, the CDR3 reads TGTGCCACCTCGGGCAGCGCGCTTGGCTACACCTTC. Its protein is CATSGSALGYTF.

V gene TRBV5-4 combines with J gene TRBJ1-1, with 11 bases fitting TRBD1. Germline CDR1 is SGHNT and CDR2 is YYREEE (reference sequence). V gave up 1 base and J gave up 9 bases; unmatched junction bases: 8. CDR3 length: 15 residues. The CDR3 sequence: CASSLWTGGAGKAFF. The CDR3 region has the DNA TGTGCCAGCAGCTTGTGGACAGGGGGCGCGGGGAAAGCTTTCTTT.

This clone was counted a few times. CDR3 nucleotides: TGCGCCAGCAGCAGGGACAGGCCGTCCTACAATGAGCAGTTCTTC. Protein sequence: CASSRDRPSYNEQFF. This chain connects TRBV5-1 to TRBJ2-1; 8 bases are shared with TRBD1. The germline V gene has CDR1 SGHRS and CDR2 YFSETQ. V dropped 4 bases and J dropped 1; count of bases not matched to a gene: 4. CDR3 length: 15 amino acids.

The rearrangement links TRBV4-1 to TRBJ2-1, with TRBD2 matching 9 bases. The CDR3 sequence is 17 residues long. Germline CDR1 MGHRA, CDR2 YSYEKL. Trimming took 3 bases from V and 2 from J; bases not matched to a gene: 8. This chain's CDR3 is CASSHPPTSGAYNEQFF. CDR3 nucleotide sequence: TGCGCCAGCAGCCACCCCCCGACTAGCGGAGCCTACAATGAGCAGTTCTTC.

The chain carries TRBV30 and TRBJ1-2; the D is unclear. CDR1 is GTSNPN and CDR2 is SVGIG in the germline V gene (reference sequence). The CDR3 extends over 13 amino acids. V lost 4 bases and J 7 bases, leaving 16 bases between the germline ends. The CDR3 sequence: CAWTQRSLIGYTF. For the CDR3, the DNA is TGTGCCTGGACACAGCGAAGCCTTATTGGCTACACCTTC.

Here the CDR3 reads CASSEFSGGMNTEAFF. CDR3 nucleotide sequence: TGTGCCAGCAGTGAATTTTCCGGGGGCATGAACACTGAAGCTTTCTTT. The rearrangement uses TRBV25-1 and TRBJ1-1; a possible D gene is TRBD1 (6 bases). The germline V gene has CDR1 MGHDK and CDR2 SYGVNS. The CDR3 totals 16 residues. Trimming left V 1 base short and J 0 bases short, with 12 bases between.

The gene calls are TRBV7-2 and TRBJ2-5; 9 bases are shared with TRBD1. V dropped 5 bases and J dropped 7; count of bases not matched to a gene: 8. The CDR3 is 14 amino acids. CDR1 SGHTA and CDR2 FQGNSA come from the germline V gene. The CDR3 region is CASSTTGGLGTQYF. The CDR3, as DNA: TGTGCCAGCAGCACTACAGGGGGCTTGGGGACCCAGTACTTC.

This clone was found a few times. The rearrangement links TRBV4-1 to TRBJ2-1; D possibly uses TRBD1 or TRBD2 (6 bases each). Germline assignment: CDR1 MGHRA and CDR2 YSYEKL. V lost 4 bases and J 7 bases, leaving 14 bases between the germline ends. CDR3 size: 14 residues. The CDR3: CASSRTGDKNEQFF. Here the CDR3 DNA reads TGCGCCAGCAGCCGCACGGGGGACAAAAATGAGCAGTTCTTC.

This clone was detected only a few times. The CDR3 loop is CSVGATDYGYTF. The CDR3 DNA reads as TGCAGCGTTGGGGCGACAGACTATGGCTACACCTTC. The chain uses TRBV29-1 and TRBJ1-2; possibly TRBD1 for D (5 bases). Germline V CDR1 and CDR2: SQVTM, ANQGSEA. This CDR3 contains 12 residues. Trimming took off 4 bases at V and 3 bases at J, with 9 bases between the two ends.